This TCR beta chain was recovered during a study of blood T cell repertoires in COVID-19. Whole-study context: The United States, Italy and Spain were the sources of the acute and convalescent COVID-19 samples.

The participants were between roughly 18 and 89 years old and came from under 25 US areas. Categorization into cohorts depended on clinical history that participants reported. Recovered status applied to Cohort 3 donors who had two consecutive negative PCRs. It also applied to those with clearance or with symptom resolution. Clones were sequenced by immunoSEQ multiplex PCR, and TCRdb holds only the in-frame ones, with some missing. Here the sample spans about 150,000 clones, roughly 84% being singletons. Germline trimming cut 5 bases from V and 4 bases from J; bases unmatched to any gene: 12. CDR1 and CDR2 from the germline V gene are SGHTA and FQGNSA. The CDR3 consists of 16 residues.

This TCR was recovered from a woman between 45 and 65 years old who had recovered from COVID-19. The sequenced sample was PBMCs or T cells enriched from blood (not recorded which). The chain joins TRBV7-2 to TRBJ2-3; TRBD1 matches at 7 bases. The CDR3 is CASSLQGVGGSDTQYF. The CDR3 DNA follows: TGTGCCAGCAGCCTCCAAGGGGTAGGGGGCTCAGATACGCAGTATTTT.